The source of this T cell receptor (beta chain) is a study of T cell changes during pregnancy in multiple sclerosis. Assay used: immunoSEQ multiplex PCR; TCRdb lists only in-frame clones, some missing. The sample has approximately 100,000 clones; around 93% are singletons. V lost 3 bases, J lost 5 bases, and 8 bases lay in between. The CDR3 runs 12 residues. Germline CDR1 reads GTSNPN; CDR2 reads SVGIG (reference sequence). Specimen: peripheral blood, collected in the third trimester of pregnancy. V gene TRBV30 combines with J gene TRBJ2-1, with D perhaps TRBD1 (5 bases). This TCR was recovered from a female donor with multiple sclerosis, enrolled in a pregnancy study. The CDR3 spells CAWRGRNNEQFF. In DNA, the CDR3 is TGTGCCTGGAGGGGGCGGAACAATGAGCAGTTCTTC.